Listed below are T cell receptor beta chains from one sample, sequenced in a study of tumor-infiltrating lymphocytes in primary liver carcinoma. TCRdb reprocessed the multiplex PCR reads via MiXCR and lists one record per CDR3 protein. The sample has some 190,000 distinct CDR3 sequences, approximately 60% seen once; the top ten hold under 75%. The sequencing sample was made of peripheral blood. Every receptor here comes from a man aged 35-49 years with primary liver carcinoma and hepatitis B virus infection. The CDR3 runs from the conserved cysteine through the conserved F or W. Each record gives: J gene, D gene, V gene, clone size, CDR3 DNA, CDR3 protein. A D gene is named only where the DNA matches it firmly. Clone size is stated in some rows and not others, as once, few, many or a class when expanded.

TRBJ1-4 - TRBV6-5 - TGTGCCAGCAGCCCTGGACGGGTAGACTTCGAAAAACTGTTTTTT CASSPGRVDFEKLFF
TRBJ1-3 - TRBV6-1 - TGTGCCAGCAGTAACCTAGGCAGGGGATATGGAAACACCATATATTTT CASSNLGRGYGNTIYF
TRBJ2-1 - TRBV29-1 - TGCAGCGTTTATTCAGAGAGCTCCTACAATGAGCAGTTCTTC CSVYSESSYNEQFF
TRBJ2-1 TRBD2 TRBV29-1 many TGCAGCGAAAGCGGGAGGGCCGTGAATGAGCAGTTCTTC CSESGRAVNEQFF
TRBJ2-7 - TRBV6-2/TRBV6-3 - TGTGCCAGCAGTTATACCCGGACTGGGGTCTCTTACGAGCAGTACTTC CASSYTRTGVSYEQYF
TRBJ2-7 - TRBV12-3/TRBV12-4 - TGTGCCAGCAGTCTCGGACAGGGAGGGTCTGTAGAGCAGTACTTC CASSLGQGGSVEQYF
TRBJ2-6 - TRBV6-5 - TGTGCCAGCAGTTACTCAGGGATCTCCGGGGCTAACGTCCTGACTTTC CASSYSGISGANVLTF
TRBJ2-1 TRBD1 TRBV5-1 - TGCGCCAGCAGCAACAGGGGAAATGAGCAGTTCTTC CASSNRGNEQFF
TRBJ2-3 TRBD1 TRBV11-2 - TGTGCCAGCAGCCCGGGGAGACTCACAGGGGCGCAAGCGGATACGCAGTACTTT CASSPGRLTGAQADTQYF
TRBJ1-2 TRBD1 TRBV6-6 - TGCGCCAGCAGTTACGAGGGGACAGGACGGACATACTATGGCTACACCTTC CASSYEGTGRTYYGYTF
TRBJ2-7 TRBD1 TRBV7-9 - TGTGCCATCAGCTTAGGGACAGGGGGTCGCGAGCAGTACTTC CAISLGTGGREQYF
TRBJ1-1 - TRBV11-2 many TGTGCCAGCAGCTTAGCAGGGTGGTCGGCTTTCTTT CASSLAGWSAFF
TRBJ2-1 - TRBV14 - TGTGCCAGCAGCCAATCGGGCCTTGAGCAGTTCTTC CASSQSGLEQFF